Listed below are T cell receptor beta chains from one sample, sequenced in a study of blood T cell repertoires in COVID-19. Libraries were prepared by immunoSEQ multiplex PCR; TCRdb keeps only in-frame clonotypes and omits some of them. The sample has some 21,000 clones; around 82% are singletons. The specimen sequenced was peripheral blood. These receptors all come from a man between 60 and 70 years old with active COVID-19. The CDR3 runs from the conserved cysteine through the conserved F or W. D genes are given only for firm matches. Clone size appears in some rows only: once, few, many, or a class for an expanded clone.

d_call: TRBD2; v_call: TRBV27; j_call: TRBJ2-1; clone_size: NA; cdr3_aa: CATRLAGGLYNEQFF; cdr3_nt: TGTGCCACCAGACTAGCGGGAGGCCTCTACAATGAGCAGTTCTTC
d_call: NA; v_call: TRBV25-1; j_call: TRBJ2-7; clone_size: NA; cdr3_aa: CASSSLPGTYEQYF; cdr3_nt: TGTGCCAGCAGTTCTCTCCCGGGGACCTACGAGCAGTACTTC
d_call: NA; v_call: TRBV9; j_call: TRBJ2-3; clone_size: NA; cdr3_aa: CASSVEGSSTDTQYF; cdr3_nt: TGTGCCAGCAGCGTAGAGGGGTCTAGCACAGATACGCAGTATTTT
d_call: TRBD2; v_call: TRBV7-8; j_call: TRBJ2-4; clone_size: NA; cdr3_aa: CASSLDWLAGGKNIQYF; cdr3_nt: TGTGCCAGCAGCTTAGACTGGCTAGCGGGGGGGAAAAACATTCAGTACTTC
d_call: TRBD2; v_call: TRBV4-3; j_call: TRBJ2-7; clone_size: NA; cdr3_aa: CASSPGTSSYEQYF; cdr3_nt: TGCGCCAGCAGCCCCGGGACTAGCAGCTACGAGCAGTACTTC
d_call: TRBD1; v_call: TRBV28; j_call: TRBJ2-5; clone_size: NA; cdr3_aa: CASSPYRGPQETQYF; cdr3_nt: TGTGCCAGCAGTCCATACAGGGGACCACAAGAGACCCAGTACTTC
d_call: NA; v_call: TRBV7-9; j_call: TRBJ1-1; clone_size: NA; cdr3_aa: CASSLGQGMNTEAFF; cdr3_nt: TGTGCCAGCAGCTTAGGTCAGGGCATGAACACTGAAGCTTTCTTT
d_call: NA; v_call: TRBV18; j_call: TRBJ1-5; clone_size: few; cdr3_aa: CASSPLQEPSNQPQHF; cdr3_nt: TGTGCCAGCTCACCACTGCAGGAACCTAGCAATCAGCCCCAGCATTTT
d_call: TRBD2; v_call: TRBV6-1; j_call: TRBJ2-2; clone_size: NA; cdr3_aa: CASSGTSGRGTGELFF; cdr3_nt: TGTGCCAGCAGTGGCACTAGCGGGAGAGGCACCGGGGAGCTGTTTTTT
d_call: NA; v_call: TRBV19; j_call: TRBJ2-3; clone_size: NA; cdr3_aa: CASSIKGGTDTQYF; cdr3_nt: TGTGCCAGTAGTATAAAGGGGGGCACAGATACGCAGTATTTT
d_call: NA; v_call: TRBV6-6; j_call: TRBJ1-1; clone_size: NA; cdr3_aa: CASSYLTIVGPGDFF; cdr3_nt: TGTGCCAGCAGTTACCTGACAATCGTGGGGCCAGGTGACTTCTTT
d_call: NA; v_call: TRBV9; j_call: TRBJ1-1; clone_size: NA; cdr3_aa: CASSPRGFNTEAFF; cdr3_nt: TGTGCCAGCAGCCCCAGGGGTTTTAACACTGAAGCTTTCTTT
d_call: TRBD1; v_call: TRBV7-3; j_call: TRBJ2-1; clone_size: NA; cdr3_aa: CASSPRTGGWNEQFF; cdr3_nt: TGTGCCAGCAGCCCCCGGACAGGGGGGTGGAATGAGCAGTTCTTC
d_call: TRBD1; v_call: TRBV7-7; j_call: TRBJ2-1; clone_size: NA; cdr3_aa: CASSTGTGSYNEQFF; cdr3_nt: TGTGCTAGCAGCACCGGGACAGGGTCTTACAATGAGCAGTTCTTC
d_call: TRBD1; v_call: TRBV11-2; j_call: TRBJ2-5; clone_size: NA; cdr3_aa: CASSWNGQGAQETQYF; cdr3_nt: TGTGCCAGCAGCTGGAATGGACAGGGAGCACAAGAGACCCAGTACTTC
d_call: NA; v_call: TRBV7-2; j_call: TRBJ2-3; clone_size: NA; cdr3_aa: CASSLNPRQAFNTDTQYF; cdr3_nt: TGTGCCAGCAGCTTAAACCCAAGACAGGCCTTCAACACAGATACGCAGTATTTT
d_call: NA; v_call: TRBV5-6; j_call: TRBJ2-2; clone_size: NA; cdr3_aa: CASSLGGTNTGELFF; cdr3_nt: TGTGCCAGCAGCCTCGGCGGGACGAACACCGGGGAGCTGTTTTTT
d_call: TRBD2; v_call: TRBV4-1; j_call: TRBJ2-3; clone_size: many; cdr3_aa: CASSQWGTSGSTDTQYF; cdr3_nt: TGCGCCAGCAGCCAATGGGGGACTAGCGGGAGCACAGATACGCAGTATTTT
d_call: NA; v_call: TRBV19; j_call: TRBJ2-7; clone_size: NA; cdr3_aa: CASSIWAGPSYEQYF; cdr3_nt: TGTGCCAGTAGTATTTGGGCAGGGCCCTCCTACGAGCAGTACTTC
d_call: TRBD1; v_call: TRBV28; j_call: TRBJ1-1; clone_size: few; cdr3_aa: CASSLGAGGMSTEAFF; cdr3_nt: TGTGCCAGCAGTTTAGGCGCAGGGGGAATGAGCACTGAAGCTTTCTTT
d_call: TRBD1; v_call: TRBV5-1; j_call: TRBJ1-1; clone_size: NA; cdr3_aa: CASSFQTGANTEAFF; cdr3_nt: TGCGCCAGCAGCTTCCAGACAGGGGCGAACACTGAAGCTTTCTTT
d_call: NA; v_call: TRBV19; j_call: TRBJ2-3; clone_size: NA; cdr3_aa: CASSILTGRGTDTQYF; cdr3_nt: TGTGCCAGTAGTATTTTGACAGGACGTGGCACAGATACGCAGTATTTT
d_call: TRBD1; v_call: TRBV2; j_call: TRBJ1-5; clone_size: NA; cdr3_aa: CASSEAGGRTFISNQPQHF; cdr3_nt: TGTGCCAGCAGTGAAGCAGGGGGCCGTACTTTTATTAGCAATCAGCCCCAGCATTTT
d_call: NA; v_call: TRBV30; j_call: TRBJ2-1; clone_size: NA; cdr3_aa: CAWSVLGHRSYNEQFF; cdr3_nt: TGTGCCTGGAGTGTACTTGGACACCGCTCCTACAATGAGCAGTTCTTC
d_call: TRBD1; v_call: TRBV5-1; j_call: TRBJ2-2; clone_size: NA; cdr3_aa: CASSSPMGQSNTGELFF; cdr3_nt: TGCGCCAGCAGCTCCCCCATGGGACAGTCGAACACCGGGGAGCTGTTTTTT
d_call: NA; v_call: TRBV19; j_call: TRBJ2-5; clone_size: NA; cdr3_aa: CASSNPVQGRETQYF; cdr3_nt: TGTGCCAGTAGTAACCCGGTACAGGGTAGAGAGACCCAGTACTTC
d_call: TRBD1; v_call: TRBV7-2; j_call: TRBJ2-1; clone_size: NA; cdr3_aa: CASSPRPGTAYNEQFF; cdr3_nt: TGTGCCAGCAGCCCCCGCCCCGGGACAGCCTACAATGAGCAGTTCTTC